This T cell receptor beta chain was retrieved from a study of OX40 agonist ivuxolimab in advanced cancers. Method: immunoSEQ multiplex PCR; TCRdb's copy keeps in-frame clones and lacks some. Altogether about 32,000 clones are present, under 95% being singletons, with the ten largest covering 4.8%. The ends lost 3 bases at V and 4 bases at J; junction bases unmatched: 0. The CDR3 has 12 residues. CDR1 SGHDT and CDR2 YYEEEE come from the germline V gene. The chain carries TRBV5-6 and TRBJ2-7, with 8 bases identical to TRBD1. The source of this sequence is an adult with an advanced solid tumor such as melanoma, head and neck, liver or kidney cancer. The material sequenced was CD4+ or CD8+ T cells sorted from blood, taken in a trial of the OX40 agonist ivuxolimab. CDR3 sequence (DNA): TGTGCCAGCAGCTGGACAGGGTACGAGCAGTACTTC. Translating it yields CASSWTGYEQYF.